The 2 T cell receptor beta chains below come from one sample, sequenced in a study of PD-1 blockade in classical Hodgkin lymphoma. Every patient experienced relapse after autologous stem cell transplantation, and brentuximab vedotin exposure varied. Using immunoSEQ multiplex PCR, the repertoire was profiled, and TCRdb retains in-frame clones only, with some absent. The data contain about 46,000 clones, around three quarters of them singletons. The specimen comprised peripheral blood mononuclear cells (PBMCs), sampled before the second cycle of nivolumab. These receptors came from a human donor with classical Hodgkin lymphoma.

This clone has just one count. The chain recombines TRBV5-4 with TRBJ1-1; no reliable D call. Trimming took off 0 bases at V and 1 base at J, with 7 bases between the two ends. The CDR3 spans 14 residues. Germline V gives CDR1 SGHNT, CDR2 YYREEE (reference sequence). This chain's CDR3 is CASSLAAPNTEAFF. The CDR3 DNA sequence: TGTGCCAGCAGCTTGGCGGCACCGAACACTGAAGCTTTCTTT.

This clone has ten or more counts. The chain joins TRBV7-9 to TRBJ1-2; D not certain. The CDR3 runs to 15 residues. Germline CDR1 reads SEHNR; CDR2 reads FQNEAQ (reference sequence). V shed 1 base and J shed 6 bases, with 15 bases lying between them. CDR3: CASSLVGGPPDGYTF. The CDR3 DNA follows: TGTGCCAGCAGCTTAGTGGGTGGGCCACCAGATGGCTACACCTTC.